The source of this TCR beta chain is a study of T cell responses to AZD1222 COVID-19 vaccine. Findings and limits, study-wide: None of the repertoires were sampled until the peak T cell response had passed. The study reported that nearly half of spike-specific TCRs target unmutated variant regions.

CDR1 is DFQATT and CDR2 is SNEGSKA in the germline V gene (reference sequence). The CDR3 is 14 amino acids. The J segment lost 1 base and the V segment lost 3 bases, leaving 6 bases of the junction unmatched. Data came from immunoSEQ multiplex PCR; TCRdb stores just in-frame clones and leaves some out. The sample has about 130,000 clones, about 90% seen once. As for this clone: Its target is unknown.

This clonotype originated in an adult in good health. The sequenced sample was peripheral blood, obtained on day 0 of AZD1222 vaccination. V gene TRBV20-1 combines with J gene TRBJ2-7, with 7 positions matching TRBD1. The CDR3: CSASYGQDSYEQYF. The CDR3 nucleotides are TGCAGTGCTAGTTATGGACAGGATTCCTACGAGCAGTACTTC.